This TCR beta chain was sequenced during a study of fetal regulatory T cell absence and autoimmunity. Notes on the study in general: Pancreas and cord blood did not differ much in TRB family usage. Antigen-driven pancreatic autoimmunity before birth in IPEX was inferred from oligoclonal enrichment. Oligoclonal TCR enrichment in pancreas over cord blood reached over 100-fold for some clones.

Of note for this clone: As yet, its antigen is unknown.

TCRdb's copy holds only in-frame clones and misses some; the assay was immunoSEQ multiplex PCR. The table has around 100,000 clones, approximately 75% seen once; the top ten hold roughly 2%. The specimen sequenced was pancreas tissue. This clonotype originated in a male donor with IPEX syndrome.

The CDR3 DNA sequence: TGTGCCAGCAGCCTATCCTTCAGGGGGGGGTACAATGAGCAGTTCTTC. This gives the protein CASSLSFRGGYNEQFF. V is TRBV5-4 and J is TRBJ2-1; D is possibly TRBD1 or TRBD2 (7 bases each). The CDR3 runs 16 residues. V was cut by 4 bases and J by 4 bases, with 18 bases left in between. Germline V gives CDR1 SGHNT, CDR2 YYREEE (reference sequence).